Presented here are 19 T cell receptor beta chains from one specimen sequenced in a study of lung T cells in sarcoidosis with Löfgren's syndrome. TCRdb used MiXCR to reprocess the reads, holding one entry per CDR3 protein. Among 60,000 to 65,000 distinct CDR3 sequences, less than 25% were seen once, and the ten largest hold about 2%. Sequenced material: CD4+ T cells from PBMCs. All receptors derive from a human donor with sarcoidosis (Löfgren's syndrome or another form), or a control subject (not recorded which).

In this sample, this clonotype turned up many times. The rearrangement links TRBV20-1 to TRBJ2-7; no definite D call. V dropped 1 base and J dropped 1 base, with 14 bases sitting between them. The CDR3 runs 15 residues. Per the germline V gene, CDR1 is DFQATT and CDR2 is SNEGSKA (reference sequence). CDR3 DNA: TGCAGTGCTAGAGGTGAAGGGCTCGGGTCCTACGAGCAGTACGTC. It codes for CSARGEGLGSYEQYV.

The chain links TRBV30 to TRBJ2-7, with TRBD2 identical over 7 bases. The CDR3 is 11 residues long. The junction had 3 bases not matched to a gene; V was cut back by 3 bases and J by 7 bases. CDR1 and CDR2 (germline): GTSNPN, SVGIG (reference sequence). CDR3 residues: CAWSTAGEQYF. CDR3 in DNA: TGTGCCTGGAGCACAGCGGGGGAGCAGTACTTC.

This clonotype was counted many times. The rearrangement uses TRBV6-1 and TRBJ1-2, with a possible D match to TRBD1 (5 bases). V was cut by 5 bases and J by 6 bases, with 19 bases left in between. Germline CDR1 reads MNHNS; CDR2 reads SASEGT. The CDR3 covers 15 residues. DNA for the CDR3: TGTGCCAGCAGTCCACGAGGGGAGGGAATGGATGGCTACACCTTC. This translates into CASSPRGEGMDGYTF.

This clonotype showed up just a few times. The CDR3 DNA follows: TGCGCCAGCAGCCGCGGACAGCTGGGCACCTCCTACAATGAGCAGTTCTTC. Protein sequence: CASSRGQLGTSYNEQFF. The chain has TRBV5-1 and TRBJ2-1; a possible D gene is TRBD1 (6 bases). V lost 4 bases and J 0 bases, leaving 17 bases between the germline ends. CDR1 is SGHRS and CDR2 is YFSETQ in the germline V gene. CDR3 length: 17 amino acids.

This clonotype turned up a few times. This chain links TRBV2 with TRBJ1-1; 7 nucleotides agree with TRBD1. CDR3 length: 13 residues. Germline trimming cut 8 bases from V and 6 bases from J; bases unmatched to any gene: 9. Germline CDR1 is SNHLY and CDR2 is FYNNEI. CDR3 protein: CASLPIQGAEAFF. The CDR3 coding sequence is TGTGCCAGCCTTCCTATTCAGGGGGCTGAAGCTTTCTTT. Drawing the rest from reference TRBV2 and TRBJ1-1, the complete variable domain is EPEVTQTPSHQVTQMGQEVILRCVPISNHLYFYWYRQILGQKVEFLVSFYNNEISEKSEIFDDQFSVERPDGSNFTLKIRSTKLEDSAMYFCASLPIQGAEAFFGQGTRLTVV.

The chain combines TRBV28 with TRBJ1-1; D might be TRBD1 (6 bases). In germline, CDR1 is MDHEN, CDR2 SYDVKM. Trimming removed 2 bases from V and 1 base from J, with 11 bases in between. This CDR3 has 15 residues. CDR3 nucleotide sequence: TGTGCCAGCAGTTTAGGGACATCCGGGAACACTGAAGCTTTCTTT. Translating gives CASSLGTSGNTEAFF.

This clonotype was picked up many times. CDR3 residues: CASSLDWGTEAFF. In DNA, the CDR3 is TGTGCCAGCAGCTTAGATTGGGGGACTGAAGCTTTCTTT. This chain connects TRBV7-7 to TRBJ1-1; D is perhaps TRBD1 (5 bases). Germline V gene data show CDR1 as SSHAT and CDR2 as FNYEAQ (reference sequence). The CDR3 has 13 residues. V dropped 1 base and J dropped 5 bases, with 8 bases sitting between them.

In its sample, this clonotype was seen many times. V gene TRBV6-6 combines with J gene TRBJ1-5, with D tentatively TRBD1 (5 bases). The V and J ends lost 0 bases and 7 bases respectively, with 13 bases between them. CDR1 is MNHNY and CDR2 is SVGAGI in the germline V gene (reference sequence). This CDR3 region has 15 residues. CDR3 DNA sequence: TGTGCCAGCAGTTACTCGATTCCCAGGGAACAGCCCCAGCATTTT. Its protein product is CASSYSIPREQPQHF.

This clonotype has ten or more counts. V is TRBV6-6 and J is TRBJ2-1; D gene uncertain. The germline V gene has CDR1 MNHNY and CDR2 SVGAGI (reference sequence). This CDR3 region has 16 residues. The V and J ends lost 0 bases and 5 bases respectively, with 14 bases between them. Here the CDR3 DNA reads TGTGCCAGCAGTTACTCGCAGTTAAATAGAGACAATGAGCAGTTCTTC. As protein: CASSYSQLNRDNEQFF.

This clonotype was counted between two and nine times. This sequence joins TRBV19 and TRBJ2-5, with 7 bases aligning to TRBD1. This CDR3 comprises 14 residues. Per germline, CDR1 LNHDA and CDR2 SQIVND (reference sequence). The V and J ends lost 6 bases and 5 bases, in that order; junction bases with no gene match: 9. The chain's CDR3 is CASSPGQIGETQYF. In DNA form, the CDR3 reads TGTGCCAGTAGCCCGGGACAGATCGGGGAGACCCAGTACTTC.

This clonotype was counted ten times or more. The CDR3 is CASTGSKAGYGYTF. The CDR3 DNA follows: TGTGCCAGCACCGGCTCAAAGGCCGGATATGGCTACACCTTC. The chain combines TRBV28 with TRBJ1-2; D uncertain. The germline V gene has CDR1 MDHEN and CDR2 SYDVKM. This CDR3 has 14 amino acids. The germline V and J ends were trimmed by 7 bases and 5 bases, with 17 bases remaining between them.

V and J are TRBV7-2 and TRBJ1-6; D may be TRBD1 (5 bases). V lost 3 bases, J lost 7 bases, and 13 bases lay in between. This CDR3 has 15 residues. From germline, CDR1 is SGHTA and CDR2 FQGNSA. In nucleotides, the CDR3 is TGTGCCAGCAGCTTTTTAGGAGGGGAGAATTCACCCCTCCACTTT. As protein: CASSFLGGENSPLHF.

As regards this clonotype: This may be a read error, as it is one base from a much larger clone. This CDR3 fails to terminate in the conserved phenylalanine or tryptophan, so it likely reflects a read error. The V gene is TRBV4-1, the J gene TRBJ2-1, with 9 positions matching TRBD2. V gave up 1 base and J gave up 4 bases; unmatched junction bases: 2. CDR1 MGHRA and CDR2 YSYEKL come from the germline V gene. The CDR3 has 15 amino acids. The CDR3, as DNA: TGCGCCAGCAGCCAAGGGCTAGCGGGATACAATGAGCAGTTCCTC. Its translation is CASSQGLAGYNEQFL.

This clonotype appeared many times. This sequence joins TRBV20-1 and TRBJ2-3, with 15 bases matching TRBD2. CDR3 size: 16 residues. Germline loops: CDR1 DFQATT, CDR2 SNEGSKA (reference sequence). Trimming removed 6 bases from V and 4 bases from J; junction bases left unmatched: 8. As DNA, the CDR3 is TGCAGTGCGATAACTGGACTAGCGGGGGGGGCAGATACGCAGTATTTT. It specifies CSAITGLAGGADTQYF.

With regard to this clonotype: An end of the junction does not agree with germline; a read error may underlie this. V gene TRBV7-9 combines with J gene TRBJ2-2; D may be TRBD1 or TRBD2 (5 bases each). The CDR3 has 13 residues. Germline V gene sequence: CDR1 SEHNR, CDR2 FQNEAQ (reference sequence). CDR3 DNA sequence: TGTGCCAGCAGCGTATCGGGGACCGGGGAGCTGTCTTTT. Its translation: CASSVSGTGELSF.

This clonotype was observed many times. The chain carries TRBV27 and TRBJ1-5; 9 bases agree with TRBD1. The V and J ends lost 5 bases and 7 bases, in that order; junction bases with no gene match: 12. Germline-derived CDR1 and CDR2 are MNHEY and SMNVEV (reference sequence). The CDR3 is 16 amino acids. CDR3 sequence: CASSAGTGWVGQPQHF. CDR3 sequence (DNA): TGTGCCAGCAGTGCCGGGACAGGGTGGGTCGGGCAGCCCCAGCATTTT.

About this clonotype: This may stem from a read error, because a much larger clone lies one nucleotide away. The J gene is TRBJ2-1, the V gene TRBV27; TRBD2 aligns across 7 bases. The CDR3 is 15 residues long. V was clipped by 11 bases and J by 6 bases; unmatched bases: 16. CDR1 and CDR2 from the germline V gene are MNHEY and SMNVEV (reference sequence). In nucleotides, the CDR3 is TGTGCCGGCAAGCGGGAAGGGGCGCGGGGCAATGAGCAGTTCTTC. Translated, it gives CAGKREGARGNEQFF.

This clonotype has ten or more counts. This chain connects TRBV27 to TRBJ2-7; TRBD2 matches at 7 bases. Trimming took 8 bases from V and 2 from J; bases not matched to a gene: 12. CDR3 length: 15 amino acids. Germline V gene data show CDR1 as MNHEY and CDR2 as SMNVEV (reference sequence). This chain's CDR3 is CASSSRLGGAYEQYF. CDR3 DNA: TGTGCCAGCTCGAGTCGGTTGGGGGGGGCCTACGAGCAGTACTTC.

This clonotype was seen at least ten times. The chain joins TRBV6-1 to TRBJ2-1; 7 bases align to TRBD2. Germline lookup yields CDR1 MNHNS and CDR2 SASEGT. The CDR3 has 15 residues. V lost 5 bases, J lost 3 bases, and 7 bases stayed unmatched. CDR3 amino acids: CASSPGGLNYNEQFF. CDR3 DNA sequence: TGTGCCAGCAGTCCCGGGGGGTTGAACTACAATGAGCAGTTCTTC.